This T cell receptor (beta chain) was recovered during a study of T cells expressing NK-cell markers. The wider study: The authors sequenced eight donors, of whom seven were HCMV-seropositive and one was seronegative.

Findings and limits, study-wide: Topping the CD3+CD56-NKG2C+ fraction as well were these clonotypes, in a few donors.

The germline V gene has CDR1 MGHDK and CDR2 SYGVNS. The CDR3 extends over 13 amino acids. As regards this clonotype: Its antigen is as yet unknown.

A 5'RACE template switching approach incorporating UMIs was used to make TCR beta cDNA. Following a re-call of the 5' RACE reads, TCRdb has one entry per CDR3 protein and lacks DNA. Recorded here are roughly 420,000 distinct CDR3 sequences; the top ten clones represent 7.3%. Sequencing was performed on blood T cells: a sorted CD56 or NKG2C T cell subset, CD4+ or CD8+ T cells, or bulk PBMC T cells (not recorded which). The V and J genes are TRBV25-1 and TRBJ1-1. This TCR came from a woman between 18 and 70 years old in good health. CDR3: CASREGGRDEAFF.